The 18 T cell receptor beta chains listed next were all sequenced from one sample in a study of blood T cell repertoires in COVID-19. Sequencing used immunoSEQ multiplex PCR; TCRdb keeps in-frame clones, though not all of them. The sample contains about 210,000 clones, approximately 90% of which appear only once. The sample taken for sequencing was PBMCs or T cells enriched from blood (not recorded which). The receptors originated from a woman aged 40 to 49 in a cohort exposed to, infected with or recovered from COVID-19 (not recorded which).

This clone was detected only once. The chain links TRBV11-2 to TRBJ2-1, with 8 bases fitting TRBD2. CDR1 and CDR2 (germline): SGHAT, FQNNGV. Unmatched junction bases numbered 13, after V lost 5 bases and J lost 4 bases. The CDR3 is 17 residues long. The CDR3 DNA sequence: TGTGCCAGCAGCCCGGGGGGGGTCCGGACGTTTTACAATGAGCAGTTCTTC. Its translation: CASSPGGVRTFYNEQFF.

The genes are TRBV21-1 and TRBJ1-6; the table names TRBD1, a call not compared with the DNA. TRBV21-1 counts as a pseudogene. This CDR3 region has 17 residues. CDR3 nucleotides: TGTGCCAGCACCAGGTCGGACAGGGAGATCCATAATTCACCCCTCCACTTT. Encoded protein: CASTRSDREIHNSPLHF.

The V gene is TRBV6-5, the J gene TRBJ1-3, with 10 bases matching TRBD1. J lost 7 bases, V lost 6 bases, and 9 bases had no gene match. Germline V lookup: CDR1 MNHEY, CDR2 SVGAGI. The CDR3 covers 15 residues. The CDR3 DNA sequence: TGTGCCAGCAGCTGGGACAGGGGAAATCGGAACACCATATATTTT. Its translation: CASSWDRGNRNTIYF.

The gene calls are TRBV12-3 or TRBV12-4 and TRBJ1-3; D unresolved. The ends were cut back, 4 bases at V and 4 bases at J, with 5 bases in the middle. The CDR3 has 12 amino acids. CDR3 loop: CASSYIGNTIYF. As DNA, the CDR3 is TGTGCCAGCAGTTATATAGGAAACACCATATATTTT.

The chain links TRBV19 to TRBJ1-2; no firm D call. Germline CDR1 LNHDA, CDR2 SQIVND (reference sequence). The CDR3 length is 14 residues. Trimming shortened V by 1 base and J by 7 bases, and 13 bases separated the two germline ends. In DNA, the CDR3 is TGTGCCAGTAGTATAGTGGCAGGAGGCTGTGGCTACACCTTC. It translates to CASSIVAGGCGYTF. The full variable domain, with the rest looked up from reference TRBV19 and TRBJ1-2, is DGGITQSPKYLFRKEGQNVTLSCEQNLNHDAMYWYRQDPGQGLRLIYYSQIVNDFQKGDIAEGYSVSREKKESFPLTVTSAQKNPTAFYLCASSIVAGGCGYTFGSGTRLTVV.

V gene TRBV7-8 combines with J gene TRBJ2-7; 12 nucleotides align to TRBD2. In germline, CDR1 is SGHVS, CDR2 FQNEAQ. The junction had 14 bases not matched to a gene; V was cut back by 4 bases and J by 4 bases. This CDR3 is 18 amino acids long. This CDR3 reads CASSSGGEVTSGRYEQYF. The DNA of the CDR3 is TGTGCCAGCAGCTCTGGGGGAGAAGTAACTAGCGGGAGGTACGAGCAGTACTTC.

The V gene is TRBV5-1, the J gene TRBJ1-2; 7 bases match TRBD1. V trimming: 0 bases; J trimming: 4 bases; junction bases outside the gene matches: 12. The CDR3 consists of 17 residues. CDR1 and CDR2 from the germline V gene are SGHRS and YFSETQ. The CDR3 DNA reads as TGCGCCAGCAGCTTGGGGGACAGACCCAAACGCCCCTATGGCTACACCTTC. Translating gives CASSLGDRPKRPYGYTF.

This clone was seen only once. This sequence joins TRBV19 and TRBJ2-5; 7 bases are a match to TRBD1. Germline CDR1 LNHDA, CDR2 SQIVND (reference sequence). The junction had 10 bases not matched to a gene; V was cut back by 5 bases and J by 4 bases. The length of the CDR3 is 15 residues. The CDR3 bases are TGTGCCAGTAGTTTCACCCTCAGGGGGATAGAGACCCAGTACTTC. Protein sequence: CASSFTLRGIETQYF.

The V and J genes are TRBV6-9 and TRBJ1-5; tentatively, D is TRBD1 (6 bases). V was shortened by 3 bases and J by 0 bases, with 15 bases between the two germline ends. The germline CDR1 and CDR2 sequences are MNHGY and SVAAGI. The CDR3 covers 17 residues. The CDR3 coding sequence is TGTGCCAGCAGTTACCCCCTAATACAGGGTAGCAATCAGCCCCAGCATTTT. Amino acid sequence: CASSYPLIQGSNQPQHF.

The chain employs TRBV3-1 (or the pseudogene TRBV3-2) and TRBJ1-2; TRBD1 matches at 10 bases. J lost 5 bases, V lost 1 base, and 7 bases had no gene match. CDR3 length equals 16 residues. Germline CDR1 and CDR2: LGHDT and YNNKEL (reference sequence). The CDR3 here is CASSQGQGARKYGYTF. In DNA, the CDR3 is TGTGCCAGCAGCCAAGGACAGGGGGCGCGGAAATATGGCTACACCTTC.

The rearrangement uses TRBV29-1 and TRBJ2-4; D is perhaps TRBD2 (5 bases). In germline, CDR1 is SQVTM, CDR2 ANQGSEA. V was cut by 4 bases and J by 7 bases, with 8 bases left in between. The CDR3 loop spans 11 amino acids. CDR3 in DNA: TGCAGCGTTGTAAGGGAGAACATTCAGTACTTC. It translates to CSVVRENIQYF.

In this sample, this clone turned up a few times. The chain recombines TRBV5-5 with TRBJ2-5; the match to TRBD1 covers 11 bases. This CDR3 has 16 amino acids. Germline CDR1 and CDR2: SGHKS and YYEKEE (reference sequence). V lost 4 bases to trimming and J lost 5 bases; unmatched junction nucleotides: 10. The CDR3 spells CASSGWGQGELETQYF. For the CDR3, the DNA is TGTGCCAGCAGCGGGTGGGGACAGGGGGAATTGGAGACCCAGTACTTC. Looking up the rest from reference TRBV5-5 and TRBJ2-5 gives the full variable domain: DAGVTQSPTHLIKTRGQQVTLRCSPISGHKSVSWYQQVLGQGPQFIFQYYEKEERGRGNFPDRFSARQFPNYSSELNVNALLLGDSALYLCASSGWGQGELETQYFGPGTRLLVL.

The gene calls are TRBV24-1 and TRBJ2-3; the D gene is possibly TRBD2 (6 bases). This CDR3 spans 14 amino acids. CDR1 is KGHDR and CDR2 is SFDVKD in the germline V gene. Trimming shortened V by 9 bases and J by 2 bases, and 14 bases separated the two germline ends. The DNA of the CDR3 is TGTGCCACCGGAGGGTCACAGAACACAGATACGCAGTATTTT. This sequence encodes CATGGSQNTDTQYF.

This chain links TRBV28 with TRBJ2-3; a weak D match, TRBD1 (5 bases). CDR1 is MDHEN, CDR2 SYDVKM, per germline. This CDR3 spans 16 amino acids. Trimming took 8 bases from V and 3 from J, leaving 21 bases between them. The CDR3 protein is CASGGGRVSLTDTQYF. The CDR3 bases are TGTGCCAGCGGCGGCGGCAGGGTCTCTCTTACAGATACGCAGTATTTT.

V gene TRBV11-2 combines with J gene TRBJ1-1; D gene unclear. The V gene's germline CDR1 is SGHAT and CDR2 FQNNGV. This CDR3 has 14 residues. Trimming removed 7 bases from V and 6 bases from J, with 18 bases in between. In DNA, the CDR3 is TGTGCCAGCAAAATTACGGGGAGCTTTGCTGAAGCTTTCTTT. This gives the protein CASKITGSFAEAFF.

The chain employs TRBV5-1 and TRBJ1-1; possible D gene TRBD1, 5 bases. V lost 0 bases and J lost 5, with 14 bases in between. This CDR3 contains 15 residues. The germline CDR1 and CDR2 sequences are SGHRS and YFSETQ. As DNA, the CDR3 is TGCGCCAGCAGCTTGGGGGGACGGGGGAATACTGAAGCTTTCTTT. It yields the protein CASSLGGRGNTEAFF.

This clone was recorded only once. The chain uses TRBV18 and TRBJ2-7, with D perhaps matching TRBD2 (5 bases). CDR1 and CDR2 (germline): KGHSH, LQKENI. The germline V and J ends were trimmed by 0 bases and 10 bases, with 10 bases remaining between them. This CDR3 region has 12 residues. CDR3 in amino acids: CASSPPGSEQYF. The CDR3 DNA reads TGTGCCAGCTCACCACCGGGGAGCGAACAGTACTTC.

This clone has just one count. The chain has TRBV28 and TRBJ1-2, with a tentative D call TRBD1 (5 bases). Germline-derived CDR1 and CDR2 are MDHEN and SYDVKM. The CDR3 runs to 14 residues. The V end lost 6 bases, the J end lost 1 base, and 12 bases lay between the germline ends. The CDR3, as DNA: TGTGCCAGCAGCTTAGAGCAGGGTAACTATGGCTACACCTTC. The encoded protein is CASSLEQGNYGYTF.